This paragraph reports one T cell receptor beta chain. The sample belongs to a study of OX40 agonist ivuxolimab in advanced cancers. Study information: As their treatment, patients were administered ivuxolimab, an agonistic anti-OX40 (CD134) antibody.

The method was immunoSEQ multiplex PCR; TCRdb's version includes in-frame clones alone and lacks a portion of them. The sample contains about 70,000 clones, 75% to 90% of which appear only once. CDR3 length equals 14 residues. Germline-derived CDR1 and CDR2 are SEHNR and FQNEAQ (reference sequence). The V and J ends lost 5 bases and 3 bases, in that order; junction bases with no gene match: 7. This clonotype was sampled from an adult with an advanced solid tumor such as melanoma, head and neck, liver or kidney cancer. The chain employs TRBV7-9 and TRBJ2-7; 7 bases match TRBD1. This specimen consisted of CD4+ or CD8+ T cells sorted from blood, obtained in a trial of the OX40 agonist ivuxolimab. CDR3 loop: CASSLRGQNYEQYF. CDR3 in DNA: TGTGCCAGCAGCCTAAGGGGACAGAACTACGAGCAGTACTTC.